A single sample gave rise to the 7 T cell receptor beta chains below, sequenced in a study of blood T cell repertoires in COVID-19. Libraries were prepared by immunoSEQ multiplex PCR; TCRdb keeps only in-frame clonotypes and omits some of them. The data hold roughly 700,000 clones, with 80% to 90% observed a single time. The material sequenced was peripheral blood. Receptor source: a woman under 30 with acute or convalescent COVID-19.

The gene calls are TRBV6-5 and TRBJ1-2, with a possible D match to TRBD1 (6 bases). The V end was cut by 0 bases, the J end by 6 bases, with 8 bases between. CDR3 length: 13 amino acids. Per the germline V gene, CDR1 is MNHEY and CDR2 is SVGAGI. The CDR3 nucleotides read TGTGCCAGCAGTTACTCACAGGGCGATGGCTACACCTTC. The encoded protein is CASSYSQGDGYTF.

The chain carries TRBV7-8 and TRBJ2-1; tentative D call: TRBD2 (5 bases). The CDR3 totals 17 residues. The V end was cut by 2 bases, the J end by 10 bases, with 24 bases between. Germline CDR1 and CDR2: SGHVS and FQNEAQ. The CDR3 DNA reads TGTGCCAGCAGCTTAAAAATGCGGGCCCAAAGGAGTATAGAGCAGTTCTTC. Its protein is CASSLKMRAQRSIEQFF. Filled out from reference TRBV7-8 and TRBJ2-1, the complete variable domain reads GAGVSQSPRYKVAKRGQDVALRCDPISGHVSLFWYQQALGQGPEFLTYFQNEAQLDKSGLPSDRFFAERPEGSVSTLKIQRTQQEDSAVYLCASSLKMRAQRSIEQFFGPGTRLTVL.

The chain carries TRBV7-2 and TRBJ2-6; TRBD1 is a possible D gene (5 bases). Trimming stripped 5 bases from V and 4 bases from J, with 12 bases between. In germline, CDR1 is SGHTA, CDR2 FQGNSA. The CDR3 runs to 15 residues. CDR3 in DNA: TGTGCCAGCAGCGTCGGACAATCGGGGGCCAACGTCCTGACTTTC. Encoded protein: CASSVGQSGANVLTF.

This sequence joins TRBV9 and TRBJ1-5; the D gene is possibly TRBD1 (5 bases). V was clipped by 0 bases and J by 6 bases, with 13 bases between them. The CDR3 extends over 15 amino acids. Germline V CDR1 and CDR2: SGDLS, YYNGEE. Here the CDR3 reads CASSVDGAQGQPQHF. The CDR3 DNA is TGTGCCAGCAGCGTAGATGGGGCTCAGGGTCAGCCCCAGCATTTT.

This clone was seen only a few times. The chain joins TRBV6-1 to TRBJ1-2; 7 nucleotides align to TRBD1. Losses at the gene ends were 1 base for V and 8 bases for J; bases not matched to a gene: 1. This CDR3 has 12 residues. Germline-derived CDR1 and CDR2 are MNHNS and SASEGT. The CDR3 sequence: CASSEGTGGYTF. The CDR3 DNA follows: TGTGCCAGCAGTGAAGGGACAGGAGGCTACACCTTC.

The chain employs TRBV7-3 and TRBJ2-2; no firm D call. The CDR3 runs 13 residues. V was trimmed by 5 bases and J by 6 bases, leaving 10 bases between them. Per the germline V gene, CDR1 is SGHTA and CDR2 is FQGTGA. The CDR3, as DNA: TGTGCCAGCAGCCCCCTCCCGGCCGGGGAGCTGTTTTTT. Amino acids: CASSPLPAGELFF.

The chain carries TRBV6-5 and TRBJ1-6, with D perhaps TRBD1 (6 bases). Germline V gives CDR1 MNHEY, CDR2 SVGAGI. V lost 1 base and J 4 bases, leaving 11 bases between the germline ends. The CDR3 is 16 amino acids. The CDR3 spells CASSYLGAGYNSPLHF. CDR3 nucleotide sequence: TGTGCCAGCAGTTACTTGGGGGCCGGTTATAATTCACCCCTCCACTTT.